This passage covers 32 T cell receptor beta chains from one sample sequenced in a study of blood T cells in healthy people across ages. A sample-barcoded 5' primer and a J-beta primer mix were used in a second PCR of roughly 7 to 11 cycles. Each CDR3 protein gets one entry after TCRdb re-called the 5' RACE reads with MiXCR. The data contain roughly 640,000 distinct CDR3 sequences, about 30% of them seen just once; the ten biggest clones take up around 16%. Material for sequencing was blood. These receptors originate from a woman older than 75 in good health.

In its sample, this clonotype was seen a few times. The rearrangement links TRBV15 to TRBJ2-3; 7 nucleotides align to TRBD2. The germline V gene has CDR1 LNHNV and CDR2 YYDKDF (reference sequence). This CDR3 is built from 16 residues. V was clipped by 3 bases and J by 1 base; unmatched bases: 7. The CDR3 DNA reads TGTGCCACCAGCAGGGTCGCCAGCGGGGGCACAGATACGCAGTATTTT. It codes for CATSRVASGGTDTQYF.

To note about this clonotype: Because it lacks the conserved phenylalanine or tryptophan at the end, this CDR3 is likely a read error. The V and J genes are TRBV5-1 and TRBJ2-6; D is perhaps TRBD1 (6 bases). Trimming pared 4 bases from V and 4 bases from J, leaving 12 bases between. The CDR3 is 15 residues long. From germline, CDR1 is SGHRS and CDR2 YFSETQ. The CDR3 sequence: CASSPSTGGANVLTC. CDR3 DNA sequence: TGCGCCAGCAGCCCTTCTACAGGGGGGGCCAACGTCCTGACTTGC.

This clonotype was observed a few times. The V and J genes are TRBV7-9 and TRBJ1-2; 8 bases match TRBD1. J lost 4 bases, V lost 5 bases, and 15 bases had no gene match. The CDR3 loop spans 17 amino acids. Germline V CDR1 and CDR2: SEHNR, FQNEAQ (reference sequence). The CDR3 sequence: CASSRRGRETLAYGYTF. CDR3 DNA: TGTGCCAGCAGCCGCAGGGGGCGCGAGACATTGGCCTATGGCTACACCTTC.

This clonotype has at least ten counts. The chain carries TRBV25-1 and TRBJ2-5; no reliable D call. The CDR3 runs 11 residues. Germline loops: CDR1 MGHDK, CDR2 SYGVNS. With 0 bases removed from V and 5 bases from J, the gap between germline ends came to 1 base. CDR3 sequence: CASSEYETQYF. The CDR3 DNA follows: TGTGCCAGCAGTGAATACGAGACCCAGTACTTC.

The genes are TRBV10-2 and TRBJ1-1; the D gene is possibly TRBD1 (5 bases). Trimming took 0 bases from V and 8 from J, leaving 13 bases between them. Germline values: CDR1 WSHSY, CDR2 SAAADI. CDR3 size: 14 residues. In DNA form, the CDR3 reads TGCGCCAGCAGTGAGTCTGGCGGGGGGATCGAAGCTTTCTTT. Translating gives CASSESGGGIEAFF.

The rearrangement links TRBV18 to TRBJ1-5; D call uncertain. The CDR3 is made up of 17 amino acids. Germline CDR1 reads KGHSH; CDR2 reads LQKENI. Trimming cost V 4 bases and J 2 bases, with 18 bases left between them. The CDR3 sequence: CASSREARLSGNQPQHF. CDR3 coding DNA: TGTGCCAGCTCACGGGAGGCCCGCCTGAGCGGCAATCAGCCCCAGCATTTT.

As for this clonotype: This may come from a read error, since a much larger clone is one base off. This chain links TRBV2 with TRBJ2-1; 9 bases map to TRBD2. CDR1 and CDR2 from the germline V gene are SNHLY and FYNNEI. J gave up 7 bases and V 0 bases, and 13 bases lay outside the gene matches. The length of the CDR3 is 18 residues. The CDR3 bases are TGTGCCAGCAGTGAAGCTTGGGCCGAGCGGGGGGTTGGTAATGAGCAGTTCTTC. As protein: CASSEAWAERGVGNEQFF.

The chain employs TRBV24-1 and TRBJ2-1; 8 bases line up with TRBD1. The CDR3 totals 17 residues. The germline CDR1 and CDR2 sequences are KGHDR and SFDVKD. Unmatched junction bases numbered 9, after V lost 5 bases and J lost 1 base. CDR3 in DNA: TGTGCCACCAGTGCGGACAGGGCGACGGGATCCTACAATGAGCAGTTCTTC. Its protein is CATSADRATGSYNEQFF.

The DNA for the CDR3 is TGCAGCGTTTTACAGGGTGTAGCAGAGACCCAGTACTTC. Protein product: CSVLQGVAETQYF. The rearrangement links TRBV29-1 to TRBJ2-5, with D maybe TRBD1 (6 bases). The germline CDR1 and CDR2 sequences are SQVTM and ANQGSEA. With 5 bases removed from V and 4 bases from J, the gap between germline ends came to 14 bases. This CDR3 has 13 residues.

This clonotype has a count of ten or more. The V and J genes are TRBV30 and TRBJ2-1; the D gene is possibly TRBD1 (6 bases). The CDR3 is made up of 16 amino acids. V was pared by 0 bases and J by 0 bases, with 12 bases between. The germline V gene encodes CDR1 GTSNPN and CDR2 SVGIG (reference sequence). This chain's CDR3 is CAWSVSDSRSYNEQFF. The CDR3 DNA reads as TGTGCCTGGAGTGTATCGGACAGCCGCTCCTACAATGAGCAGTTCTTC.

Details on this clonotype: A much larger clone lies one base from this, so it may be a read error. The missing conserved phenylalanine or tryptophan at the end of this CDR3 makes a read error likely. The J gene is TRBJ1-5, the V gene TRBV7-2; D is unresolved. The CDR3 sequence is 14 residues long. CDR1 is SGHTA and CDR2 is FQGNSA in the germline V gene. Trimming left V 6 bases short and J 3 bases short, with 12 bases between. As DNA, the CDR3 is TGTGCCAGCAGACGTGGAGGGTACAATCAGCCCCAGCATGTT. It is translated as CASRRGGYNQPQHV.

This chain links TRBV10-3 with TRBJ1-1; D uncertain. CDR3 size: 12 residues. V gave up 10 bases and J gave up 0 bases, with 9 bases separating them. CDR1 is ENHRY, CDR2 SYGVKD, per germline. The CDR3 here is CATSKVNTEAFF. CDR3 DNA sequence: TGTGCCACCTCAAAAGTGAACACTGAAGCTTTCTTT.

Comment on this clonotype: This may come from a read error, since a much larger clone is one base off. The CDR3 here is CASTQGLSDTQYF. For the CDR3, the DNA is TGTGCCAGCACCCAGGGGCTGAGCGATACGCAGTATTTT. This rearrangement joins TRBV11-2 to TRBJ2-3; TRBD1 might be the D (6 bases). This CDR3 is built from 13 residues. Looked up from germline, CDR1 is SGHAT and CDR2 is FQNNGV. V dropped 7 bases and J dropped 6 bases, with 14 bases sitting between them.

In this sample, this clonotype turned up many times. V is TRBV5-1 and J is TRBJ2-7; 7 nucleotides line up with TRBD2. V shed 2 bases and J 0 bases; nucleotides not matched to a gene: 2. This CDR3 spans 14 amino acids. Germline V CDR1 and CDR2: SGHRS, YFSETQ. The CDR3 is CASSFGRSSYEQYF. DNA of the CDR3: TGCGCCAGCAGCTTCGGGAGGAGCTCCTACGAGCAGTACTTC.

This clonotype was observed at least ten times. The chain carries TRBV5-1 and TRBJ1-2, with D uncertain. Germline V gene sequence: CDR1 SGHRS, CDR2 YFSETQ. Trimming shortened V by 0 bases and J by 7 bases, and 10 bases separated the two germline ends. The CDR3 consists of 13 residues. The CDR3: CASSLVASGGYTF. In nucleotides, the CDR3 is TGCGCCAGCAGCTTGGTTGCCTCGGGTGGCTACACCTTC.

This clonotype was observed a few times. The chain recombines TRBV18 with TRBJ1-1, with D possibly TRBD1 on 6 matching bases. Trimming took off 3 bases at V and 5 bases at J, with 28 bases between the two ends. Germline CDR1 reads KGHSH; CDR2 reads LQKENI. There are 19 residues in the CDR3. CDR3 in amino acids: CASSPRGEGRGGFRTEAFF. In DNA, the CDR3 is TGTGCCAGCTCACCGAGAGGGGAAGGCAGGGGCGGATTTCGTACTGAAGCTTTCTTT.

This clonotype was seen a few times. This sequence may be a read error, since a much larger clone differs from it by one base. V usage is TRBV5-6 and J usage is TRBJ1-2; 9 nucleotides align to TRBD1. Germline V lookup: CDR1 SGHDT, CDR2 YYEEEE. The CDR3 runs to 16 residues. Trimming removed 3 bases from V and 6 bases from J; junction bases left unmatched: 12. This CDR3 reads CASSSTIYRDRDGYTF. As DNA, the CDR3 is TGTGCCAGCAGCTCCACCATTTACCGGGACAGGGATGGCTACACCTTC.

In regard to this clonotype: One end of the junction fails to match germline, which may point to a read error. The V and J genes are TRBV29-1 and TRBJ2-3; TRBD2 agrees at 9 bases. The germline V gene encodes CDR1 SQVTM and CDR2 ANQGSEA. The CDR3 consists of 15 residues. As DNA, the CDR3 is TGCAGCGTGAGCGGTGGCGGGACTAGCACAGATACGCGGTATTTT. Its protein is CSVSGGGTSTDTRYF.

V gene TRBV19 combines with J gene TRBJ1-1; D unclear. The CDR3 contains 13 residues. CDR1 and CDR2 (germline): LNHDA, SQIVND (reference sequence). Between the trimmed V and J ends, which lost 2 bases and 1 base, there was a span of 5 bases. This CDR3 is CASSINRNTEAFF. The CDR3 bases are TGTGCCAGTAGTATAAACAGGAACACTGAAGCTTTCTTT.

This clonotype was recorded many times. The chain carries TRBV12-3 or TRBV12-4 and TRBJ2-1; D is perhaps TRBD2 (6 bases). The V and J ends lost 6 bases and 0 bases respectively, with 6 bases between them. There are 13 residues in the CDR3. The CDR3: CASSGSSYNEQFF. DNA for the CDR3: TGTGCCAGCAGCGGGAGCTCCTACAATGAGCAGTTCTTC.

This chain connects TRBV30 to TRBJ1-3, with D unresolved. The ends were cut back, 1 base at V and 4 bases at J, with 5 bases in the middle. Per the germline V gene, CDR1 is GTSNPN and CDR2 is SVGIG (reference sequence). The CDR3 is 12 amino acids. CDR3: CAWSGRGNTIYF. CDR3 coding DNA: TGTGCCTGGAGTGGAAGAGGAAACACCATATATTTT. The variable domain in full, completed from reference TRBV30 and TRBJ1-3, reads SQTIHQWPATLVQPVGSPLSLECTVEGTSNPNLYWYRQAAGRGLQLLFYSVGIGQISSEVPQNLSASRPQDRQFILSSKKLLLSDSGFYLCAWSGRGNTIYFGEGSWLTVV.

The chain combines TRBV28 with TRBJ1-5; no clear D gene. Per germline, CDR1 MDHEN and CDR2 SYDVKM. Trimming shortened V by 8 bases and J by 2 bases, and 16 bases separated the two germline ends. This CDR3 is 15 amino acids long. The CDR3: CASQNPGPGNQPQHF. The CDR3 DNA follows: TGTGCCAGCCAAAACCCGGGCCCCGGCAATCAGCCCCAGCATTTT.

This clonotype was detected a few times. This may stem from a read error, because a much larger clone lies one nucleotide away. V is TRBV25-1 and J is TRBJ2-5; 11 bases line up with TRBD2. Germline V gene sequence: CDR1 MGHDK, CDR2 SYGVNS. The CDR3 sequence is 16 residues long. V shed 6 bases, J shed 11 bases, and the junction held 17 bases outside the gene matches. The DNA of the CDR3 is TGTGCCAGCAGCGAGCCCGTAGCGGGGGGGAGCCATGAGCAGTACTTC. Protein sequence: CASSEPVAGGSHEQYF.

This chain joins TRBV12-3 or TRBV12-4 and TRBJ2-1; D uncertain. The CDR3 has 16 amino acids. Trimming removed 3 bases from V and 0 bases from J, with 12 bases in between. This chain's CDR3 is CASSLTQLSSYNEQFF. In nucleotides, the CDR3 is TGTGCCAGCAGTTTGACACAGCTTAGCTCCTACAATGAGCAGTTCTTC.

This clonotype has ten or more counts. This rearrangement joins TRBV9 to TRBJ2-1; 11 nucleotides agree with TRBD2. CDR1 and CDR2 (germline): SGDLS, YYNGEE. The CDR3 contains 16 residues. The junction had 9 bases not matched to a gene; V was cut back by 3 bases and J by 7 bases. CDR3 sequence: CASSAIAGGARNEQFF. The DNA of the CDR3 is TGTGCCAGCAGCGCGATAGCGGGGGGGGCTAGGAATGAGCAGTTCTTC.

Concerning this clonotype: A read error may explain this, as a much larger clone is one base away. This chain links TRBV18 with TRBJ1-2; D not resolved. This CDR3 region has 13 residues. Germline CDR1 reads KGHSH; CDR2 reads LQKENI. CDR3 DNA sequence: TGTGCCAGCTCACCGACCTCTAACCATGGCTACACCTTC. Its protein is CASSPTSNHGYTF.

V gene TRBV2 combines with J gene TRBJ1-2, with a tentative D call TRBD1 (5 bases). V shed 10 bases and J shed 9 bases, with 9 bases lying between them. The CDR3 is 9 amino acids. The germline gives CDR1 SNHLY, CDR2 FYNNEI. The CDR3: CAIDSRYTF. CDR3 sequence (DNA): TGTGCCATCGACAGCCGCTACACCTTC. Supplemented by reference TRBV2 and TRBJ1-2, the full variable domain reads EPEVTQTPSHQVTQMGQEVILRCVPISNHLYFYWYRQILGQKVEFLVSFYNNEISEKSEIFDDQFSVERPDGSNFTLKIRSTKLEDSAMYFCAIDSRYTFGSGTRLTVV.

This clonotype was recorded a few times. The chain recombines TRBV29-1 with TRBJ1-1; TRBD1 is a possible D gene (5 bases). The CDR3 covers 12 residues. Trimming left V 8 bases short and J 1 base short, with 11 bases between. Germline lookup yields CDR1 SQVTM and CDR2 ANQGSEA. The CDR3 region has the DNA TGCAGCTCTCGGGACGGGAACACTGAAGCTTTCTTT. It specifies CSSRDGNTEAFF.

The chain recombines TRBV11-2 with TRBJ2-5; D might be TRBD2 (6 bases). Germline CDR1 SGHAT, CDR2 FQNNGV. Deletions cut 2 bases from V and 3 bases from J, with 13 bases between. The CDR3 totals 15 residues. This chain's CDR3 is CASSLNVRREETQYF. CDR3 sequence (DNA): TGTGCCAGCAGCTTAAACGTGAGGAGGGAAGAGACCCAGTACTTC. Based on the CDR3 plus reference TRBV11-2 and TRBJ2-5, the full variable domain is EAGVAQSPRYKIIEKRQSVAFWCNPISGHATLYWYQQILGQGPKLLIQFQNNGVVDDSQLPKDRFSAERLKGVDSTLKIQPAKLEDSAVYLCASSLNVRREETQYFGPGTRLLVL.

In its sample, this clonotype was seen many times. V is TRBV20-1 and J is TRBJ1-2; D gene uncertain. The CDR3 is 15 residues long. V was trimmed by 1 base and J by 0 bases, leaving 12 bases between them. CDR1 is DFQATT and CDR2 is SNEGSKA in the germline V gene (reference sequence). The DNA for the CDR3 is TGCAGTGCTAGAGTCGCACAGCCACCTAACTATGGCTACACCTTC. Translated: CSARVAQPPNYGYTF.

There are many counts of this clonotype. The chain is built from TRBV5-6 and TRBJ2-5; tentatively, D is TRBD2 (6 bases). Trimming cost V 4 bases and J 5 bases, with 18 bases left between them. This CDR3 is built from 15 residues. The germline V gene has CDR1 SGHDT and CDR2 YYEEEE. This CDR3 is CASSDTGTRGETQYF. The CDR3 coding sequence is TGTGCCAGCAGCGACACAGGAACACGGGGGGAGACCCAGTACTTC.

This clonotype was detected many times. V is TRBV18 and J is TRBJ2-5; 7 bases map to TRBD1. The CDR3 extends over 16 amino acids. With V trimmed by 2 bases and J by 2 bases, 8 bases remained unmatched. Germline lookup yields CDR1 KGHSH and CDR2 LQKENI. The CDR3 bases are TGTGCCAGCTCACCATTTATGAGGACAGGACAAGAGACCCAGTACTTC. Its translation: CASSPFMRTGQETQYF.